The rows below give T cell receptor beta chains drawn from one sample of a study of radiotherapy plus CTLA-4 blockade in lung cancer. TCRdb's copy holds only in-frame clones and misses some; the assay was immunoSEQ multiplex PCR. The table records under 50,000 clones, just over 85% of them present only once. Sequenced here: peripheral blood, sampled from a patient treated with radiotherapy plus ipilimumab. The receptor source for this set is a human donor with non-small cell lung cancer whose response to radiotherapy plus ipilimumab could not be evaluated. Both conserved end residues are part of each CDR3. The order of the fields is clone size, D gene, J gene, V gene, CDR3 length, CDR3 protein, CDR3 DNA. D genes are given only for firm matches. Clone size is not always given. Where it is, it says once, few, many or a class for expanded clones.

abundance: .
d_gene: .
j_gene: TRBJ2-1
v_gene: TRBV28
len: 13
CDR3aa: CASTRAGRPEQFF
CDR3nt: TGTGCCAGCACCCGGGCGGGCCGGCCCGAGCAGTTCTTC

abundance: .
d_gene: TRBD1
j_gene: TRBJ1-2
v_gene: TRBV4-1
len: 16
CDR3aa: CASSQTGTEPDYGYTF
CDR3nt: TGCGCCAGCAGCCAAACCGGGACAGAGCCGGACTATGGCTACACCTTC

abundance: .
d_gene: .
j_gene: TRBJ1-5
v_gene: TRBV18
len: 17
CDR3aa: CASSPPGGAQGNQPQHF
CDR3nt: TGTGCCAGCTCACCACCCGGAGGGGCGCAGGGCAATCAGCCCCAGCATTTT

abundance: .
d_gene: TRBD1
j_gene: TRBJ2-5
v_gene: TRBV27
len: 19
CDR3aa: CASSLPGQTGPADKGAQYF
CDR3nt: TGTGCCAGCAGTTTACCTGGACAGACAGGGCCGGCTGACAAAGGGGCCCAGTACTTC

abundance: once
d_gene: .
j_gene: TRBJ1-1
v_gene: TRBV4-3
len: 13
CDR3aa: CASSPHGDTEAFF
CDR3nt: TGCGCCAGCAGCCCGCACGGGGACACTGAAGCTTTCTTT

abundance: .
d_gene: .
j_gene: TRBJ2-7
v_gene: TRBV6-1
len: 16
CDR3aa: CASSGRGRSSLYEQYF
CDR3nt: TGTGCCAGCAGTGGCAGGGGCAGAAGTTCATTATACGAGCAGTACTTC

abundance: .
d_gene: TRBD1
j_gene: TRBJ2-1
v_gene: TRBV19
len: 15
CDR3aa: CASSKNQDRVHEQFF
CDR3nt: TGTGCCAGTAGTAAAAACCAGGACAGGGTGCATGAGCAGTTCTTC

abundance: once
d_gene: .
j_gene: TRBJ2-7
v_gene: TRBV21-1
len: 15
CDR3aa: CASRATSGVPYEQYF
CDR3nt: TGTGCCAGCCGCGCGACTAGCGGGGTCCCCTACGAGCAGTACTTC

abundance: .
d_gene: TRBD2
j_gene: TRBJ2-1
v_gene: TRBV6-1
len: 15
CDR3aa: CASSEEGTTYNEQFF
CDR3nt: TGTGCCAGCAGTGAAGAAGGGACTACCTACAATGAGCAGTTCTTC

abundance: few
d_gene: TRBD1
j_gene: TRBJ1-1
v_gene: TRBV4-1
len: 14
CDR3aa: CASSPDRGSTEAFF
CDR3nt: TGCGCCAGCAGCCCCGACAGGGGTAGCACTGAAGCTTTCTTT

abundance: .
d_gene: TRBD1
j_gene: TRBJ2-2
v_gene: TRBV4-1
len: 14
CDR3aa: CASSKDRAGGELFF
CDR3nt: TGCGCCAGCAGCAAGGACAGGGCTGGCGGGGAGCTGTTTTTT

abundance: .
d_gene: TRBD2
j_gene: TRBJ2-1
v_gene: TRBV9
len: 15
CDR3aa: CASSVERGAYNEQFF
CDR3nt: TGTGCCAGCAGCGTAGAGCGGGGCGCCTACAATGAGCAGTTCTTC

abundance: .
d_gene: .
j_gene: TRBJ1-1
v_gene: TRBV6-5
len: 16
CDR3aa: CASSYSRGGLNTEAFF
CDR3nt: TGTGCCAGCAGTTACTCGAGGGGGGGGCTGAACACTGAAGCTTTCTTT

abundance: .
d_gene: TRBD2
j_gene: TRBJ2-2
v_gene: TRBV11-3
len: 14
CDR3aa: CASSQGRAGVELFF
CDR3nt: TGTGCCAGCAGCCAGGGAAGAGCGGGAGTGGAGCTGTTTTTT

abundance: once
d_gene: .
j_gene: TRBJ1-1
v_gene: TRBV7-3
len: 13
CDR3aa: CASSAQQGTEAFF
CDR3nt: TGTGCCAGCAGCGCACAGCAGGGCACTGAAGCTTTCTTT

abundance: .
d_gene: TRBD2
j_gene: TRBJ2-7
v_gene: TRBV7-2
len: 12
CDR3aa: CASSWPGGEQYF
CDR3nt: TGTGCCAGCAGCTGGCCGGGGGGCGAGCAGTACTTC

abundance: large
d_gene: .
j_gene: TRBJ2-1
v_gene: TRBV7-8
len: 16
CDR3aa: CASASFGGSSYNEQFF
CDR3nt: TGTGCCAGCGCCTCGTTTGGAGGTTCCTCCTACAATGAGCAGTTCTTC

abundance: once
d_gene: .
j_gene: TRBJ2-1
v_gene: TRBV15
len: 13
CDR3aa: CATSRGGYNEQFF
CDR3nt: TGTGCCACCAGCAGAGGCGGCTACAATGAGCAGTTCTTC

abundance: .
d_gene: .
j_gene: TRBJ2-5
v_gene: TRBV11-2
len: 13
CDR3aa: CASSERAWETQYF
CDR3nt: TGTGCCAGCAGCGAGAGGGCGTGGGAGACCCAGTACTTC

abundance: .
d_gene: TRBD2
j_gene: TRBJ2-7
v_gene: TRBV6-6
len: 16
CDR3aa: CASSSVTSGIPYEQYF
CDR3nt: TGTGCCAGCAGTTCCGTAACTAGCGGGATCCCCTACGAGCAGTACTTC

abundance: .
d_gene: TRBD1
j_gene: TRBJ1-4
v_gene: TRBV4-2
len: 13
CDR3aa: CASSQDRGEKLFF
CDR3nt: TGTGCCAGCAGCCAGGACAGGGGGGAAAAACTGTTTTTT

abundance: .
d_gene: TRBD2
j_gene: TRBJ2-1
v_gene: TRBV7-9
len: 16
CDR3aa: CASSLAGTSGYNEQFF
CDR3nt: TGTGCCAGCAGCTTAGCCGGGACTAGCGGGTACAATGAGCAGTTCTTC

abundance: .
d_gene: TRBD1
j_gene: TRBJ1-2
v_gene: TRBV28
len: 15
CDR3aa: CASSRVGRGREGYTF
CDR3nt: TGTGCCAGCAGTCGCGTTGGCAGGGGGCGTGAAGGCTACACCTTC

abundance: .
d_gene: .
j_gene: TRBJ1-5
v_gene: TRBV7-9
len: 19
CDR3aa: CASSLAWGDQQASNQPQHF
CDR3nt: TGTGCCAGCAGCTTAGCATGGGGGGACCAGCAAGCAAGCAATCAGCCCCAGCATTTT

abundance: .
d_gene: .
j_gene: TRBJ2-3
v_gene: TRBV5-1
len: 16
CDR3aa: CASSLGATTFTDTQYF
CDR3nt: TGCGCCAGCAGCTTGGGGGCAACCACCTTCACAGATACGCAGTATTTT

abundance: .
d_gene: .
j_gene: TRBJ2-3
v_gene: TRBV4-1
len: 15
CDR3aa: CASSPKELNTDTQYF
CDR3nt: TGCGCCAGCAGCCCAAAGGAGCTAAACACAGATACGCAGTATTTT

abundance: .
d_gene: TRBD1
j_gene: TRBJ1-3
v_gene: TRBV18
len: 16
CDR3aa: CASSPGTVPGGNTIYF
CDR3nt: TGTGCCAGCTCACCGGGGACAGTCCCCGGTGGAAACACCATATATTTT

abundance: .
d_gene: .
j_gene: TRBJ1-1
v_gene: TRBV6-1
len: 13
CDR3aa: CASPRETNTEAFF
CDR3nt: TGTGCCAGCCCCCGGGAGACGAACACTGAAGCTTTCTTT

abundance: .
d_gene: .
j_gene: TRBJ1-1
v_gene: TRBV5-6
len: 13
CDR3aa: CASSPSMNTEAFF
CDR3nt: TGTGCCAGCAGCCCTAGTATGAACACTGAAGCTTTCTTT

abundance: once
d_gene: TRBD1
j_gene: TRBJ2-5
v_gene: TRBV4-1
len: 16
CDR3aa: CASSQGYNRGKETQYF
CDR3nt: TGCGCCAGCAGCCAGGGGTACAACAGGGGGAAAGAGACCCAGTACTTC

abundance: .
d_gene: .
j_gene: TRBJ2-6
v_gene: TRBV7-2
len: 15
CDR3aa: CASSSPGPGANVLTF
CDR3nt: TGTGCCAGCAGCTCCCCAGGCCCTGGGGCCAACGTCCTGACTTTC

abundance: .
d_gene: TRBD2
j_gene: TRBJ2-7
v_gene: TRBV28
len: 14
CDR3aa: CASTMTSGNYEQYF
CDR3nt: TGTGCCAGCACCATGACTAGCGGGAACTACGAGCAGTACTTC

abundance: .
d_gene: .
j_gene: TRBJ1-2
v_gene: TRBV2
len: 12
CDR3aa: CASSEFPYGYTF
CDR3nt: TGTGCCAGCAGTGAATTCCCATATGGCTACACCTTC

abundance: .
d_gene: TRBD1
j_gene: TRBJ1-1
v_gene: TRBV6-4
len: 13
CDR3aa: CASSRGLGTEAFF
CDR3nt: TGTGCCAGCAGTAGGGGGCTCGGCACTGAAGCTTTCTTT

abundance: .
d_gene: TRBD2
j_gene: TRBJ2-2
v_gene: TRBV5-1
len: 16
CDR3aa: CASSLGLAGNTGELFF
CDR3nt: TGCGCCAGCAGCTTGGGACTAGCGGGGAACACCGGGGAGCTGTTTTTT

abundance: .
d_gene: .
j_gene: TRBJ1-1
v_gene: TRBV10-1
len: 13
CDR3aa: CASSDGRYTEAFF
CDR3nt: TGCGCCAGCAGTGACGGGAGATACACTGAAGCTTTCTTT

abundance: .
d_gene: .
j_gene: TRBJ1-1
v_gene: TRBV7-9
len: 12
CDR3aa: CASSFRVTEAFF
CDR3nt: TGTGCCAGCAGCTTCAGGGTGACTGAAGCTTTCTTT

abundance: .
d_gene: .
j_gene: TRBJ1-2
v_gene: TRBV6-1
len: 15
CDR3aa: CASSESPGGMYGYTF
CDR3nt: TGTGCCAGCAGTGAAAGCCCGGGAGGGATGTACGGCTACACCTTC

abundance: .
d_gene: TRBD1
j_gene: TRBJ2-2
v_gene: TRBV6-5
len: 14
CDR3aa: CASSGTGNTGELFF
CDR3nt: TGTGCCAGCTCCGGGACAGGAAACACCGGGGAGCTGTTTTTT

abundance: .
d_gene: .
j_gene: TRBJ2-1
v_gene: TRBV2
len: 11
CDR3aa: CASSEEREQFF
CDR3nt: TGTGCCAGCAGTGAAGAGCGTGAGCAGTTCTTC

abundance: .
d_gene: TRBD1
j_gene: TRBJ1-5
v_gene: TRBV10-3
len: 14
CDR3aa: CAISVTGDEQPQHF
CDR3nt: TGTGCCATCAGTGTAACAGGGGACGAACAGCCCCAGCATTTT

abundance: .
d_gene: TRBD2
j_gene: TRBJ2-1
v_gene: TRBV5-1
len: 18
CDR3aa: CASAGASGTASSGNEQFF
CDR3nt: TGCGCCAGCGCCGGGGCTAGCGGAACCGCTTCGTCCGGGAATGAGCAGTTCTTC

abundance: .
d_gene: TRBD1
j_gene: TRBJ2-2
v_gene: TRBV11-1
len: 13
CDR3aa: CASARGFFGELFF
CDR3nt: TGTGCCAGCGCCAGGGGGTTTTTCGGGGAGCTGTTTTTT

abundance: .
d_gene: .
j_gene: TRBJ2-1
v_gene: TRBV21-1
len: 16
CDR3aa: CASSRLAGGTYNEQFF
CDR3nt: TGTGCCAGCAGCAGGTTAGCGGGTGGAACCTACAATGAGCAGTTCTTC

abundance: .
d_gene: .
j_gene: TRBJ1-6
v_gene: TRBV28
len: 14
CDR3aa: CASSLAHAHSPLHF
CDR3nt: TGTGCCAGCAGCCTCGCACATGCCCATTCACCCCTCCACTTT

abundance: .
d_gene: .
j_gene: TRBJ2-4
v_gene: TRBV28
len: 13
CDR3aa: CASAGLSKNIQYF
CDR3nt: TGTGCCAGCGCAGGCCTGAGTAAAAACATTCAGTACTTC

abundance: .
d_gene: .
j_gene: TRBJ2-1
v_gene: TRBV18
len: 20
CDR3aa: CASSARGPGRGRSSYNEQFF
CDR3nt: TGTGCCAGCTCCGCGCGAGGACCTGGACGGGGGAGAAGCTCCTACAATGAGCAGTTCTTC

abundance: .
d_gene: .
j_gene: TRBJ2-1
v_gene: TRBV5-4
len: 14
CDR3aa: CASSLLVGSHEQFF
CDR3nt: TGTGCCAGCAGCCTCCTTGTTGGGAGCCATGAGCAGTTCTTC

abundance: .
d_gene: .
j_gene: TRBJ1-5
v_gene: TRBV7-3
len: 13
CDR3aa: CASSLTPGEPQHF
CDR3nt: TGTGCCAGCAGCTTAACCCCGGGGGAGCCCCAGCATTTT

abundance: .
d_gene: .
j_gene: TRBJ1-4
v_gene: TRBV28
len: 20
CDR3aa: CASSTPLPGYSRTTNEKLFF
CDR3nt: TGTGCCAGCAGCACTCCCCTCCCAGGGTATTCCAGAACAACTAATGAAAAACTGTTTTTT

abundance: .
d_gene: TRBD1
j_gene: TRBJ1-5
v_gene: TRBV15
len: 16
CDR3aa: CATSRGQGWGNQPQHF
CDR3nt: TGTGCCACCAGCAGAGGACAGGGTTGGGGCAATCAGCCCCAGCATTTT

abundance: .
d_gene: .
j_gene: TRBJ1-2
v_gene: TRBV10-3
len: 11
CDR3aa: CAISPARDYTF
CDR3nt: TGTGCCATCAGCCCCGCGAGGGACTACACCTTC

abundance: .
d_gene: TRBD1
j_gene: TRBJ1-2
v_gene: TRBV7-2
len: 16
CDR3aa: CASSSSPTGAGYGYTF
CDR3nt: TGTGCCAGCAGCTCAAGCCCGACAGGGGCAGGGTATGGCTACACCTTC

abundance: .
d_gene: TRBD1
j_gene: TRBJ2-5
v_gene: TRBV5-1
len: 14
CDR3aa: CASGTGTGVETQYF
CDR3nt: TGCGCCAGCGGGACGGGGACAGGGGTGGAGACCCAGTACTTC

abundance: .
d_gene: TRBD2
j_gene: TRBJ2-5
v_gene: TRBV5-1
len: 14
CDR3aa: CASSLGSGGFEQYF
CDR3nt: TGCGCCAGCAGCTTGGGGTCGGGAGGATTTGAGCAGTACTTC

abundance: .
d_gene: TRBD2
j_gene: TRBJ2-3
v_gene: TRBV27
len: 18
CDR3aa: CASSLSGPKYRGADTQYF
CDR3nt: TGTGCCAGCAGTTTATCGGGACCGAAGTACCGGGGGGCAGATACGCAGTATTTT

abundance: .
d_gene: TRBD2
j_gene: TRBJ2-2
v_gene: TRBV4-3
len: 17
CDR3aa: CASSLGLAGRDTGELFF
CDR3nt: TGCGCCAGCAGCCTGGGACTAGCGGGGAGGGACACCGGGGAGCTGTTTTTT

abundance: .
d_gene: .
j_gene: TRBJ2-3
v_gene: TRBV5-6
len: 14
CDR3aa: CASSSMRLGDTQYF
CDR3nt: TGTGCCAGCAGCTCGATGCGCCTTGGAGATACGCAGTATTTT

abundance: .
d_gene: TRBD2
j_gene: TRBJ2-2
v_gene: TRBV7-8
len: 18
CDR3aa: CASSPGLAGGLITGELFF
CDR3nt: TGTGCCAGCAGCCCGGGACTAGCGGGGGGACTAATCACCGGGGAGCTGTTTTTT